The subject of this entry is one T cell receptor beta chain. V was clipped by 2 bases and J by 7 bases, with 9 bases between them. Germline V CDR1 and CDR2: SGHRS, YFSETQ. The CDR3 contains 13 residues. The data are from a study of shared clonotypes between healthy human individuals. It was about 210 ng DNA, around 32,000 T cell genomes, that sorted-subset replicate PCRs used. Sequenced by immunoSEQ multiplex PCR; TCRdb stores in-frame clones only, minus some. This table has around 340,000 clones, about 70% appearing once. The receptor comes from a man aged 30 to 45 in good health. Sequencing input: memory CD4+ T cells sorted from blood. Subset meaning: CD45RA-negative fraction. The chain carries TRBV5-1 and TRBJ2-2; tentative D call: TRBD1 (5 bases). The DNA of the CDR3 is TGCGCCAGCAGCTTCGTAGGGGACGGGGAGCTGTTTTTT. This translates into CASSFVGDGELFF.